The 18 T cell receptor beta chains below all came from one sample that was sequenced in a study of blood T cell repertoires in COVID-19. Data came from immunoSEQ multiplex PCR; TCRdb stores just in-frame clones and leaves some out. The sample lists 200,000 to 300,000 clones; about four fifths were seen once. Sequencing was carried out using peripheral blood. The receptors were sampled from a woman older than 75 with COVID-19, enrolled during active disease.

The chain combines TRBV6-1 with TRBJ2-4; D is undetermined. V was pared by 1 base and J by 1 base, with 5 bases between. The CDR3 is made up of 14 amino acids. Germline loops: CDR1 MNHNS, CDR2 SASEGT. The chain's CDR3 is CASSEGVAKNIQYF. The CDR3 nucleotides are TGTGCCAGCAGTGAAGGCGTTGCCAAAAACATTCAGTACTTC.

The chain uses TRBV6-6 and TRBJ2-7; tentatively, D is TRBD1 (6 bases). CDR1 is MNHNY and CDR2 is SVGAGI in the germline V gene (reference sequence). This CDR3 region has 14 residues. The germline V and J ends were trimmed by 5 bases and 3 bases, with 14 bases remaining between them. CDR3 DNA: TGTGCCAGCAGTAACCCCTCCAGGGGCTACGAGCAGTACTTC. This gives the protein CASSNPSRGYEQYF.

V usage is TRBV5-1 and J usage is TRBJ2-3; maybe TRBD2 (6 bases). Deletions cut 0 bases from V and 4 bases from J, with 9 bases between. This CDR3 is built from 14 residues. Germline values: CDR1 SGHRS, CDR2 YFSETQ. This chain's CDR3 is CASSLGGGADTQYF. Here the CDR3 DNA reads TGCGCCAGCAGCTTGGGGGGAGGCGCAGATACGCAGTATTTT.

The chain links TRBV7-2 to TRBJ2-5; D is perhaps TRBD2 (5 bases). This CDR3 has 17 residues. Per germline, CDR1 SGHTA and CDR2 FQGNSA. V was pared by 1 base and J by 2 bases, with 17 bases between. The CDR3 DNA follows: TGTGCCAGCAGCTTAGAAGGCTTCCTGAGGGAACAAGAGACCCAGTACTTC. Translation gives CASSLEGFLREQETQYF. Full variable domain (missing parts from reference TRBV7-2 and TRBJ2-5): GAGVSQSPSNKVTEKGKDVELRCDPISGHTALYWYRQSLGQGLEFLIYFQGNSAPDKSGLPSDRFSAERTGGSVSTLTIQRTQQEDSAVYLCASSLEGFLREQETQYFGPGTRLLVL.

The V gene is TRBV24-1, the J gene TRBJ2-5, with a tentative D call TRBD2 (5 bases). Germline CDR1 and CDR2: KGHDR and SFDVKD. The CDR3 spans 16 residues. V gave up 5 bases and J gave up 2 bases, with 17 bases separating them. The CDR3 is CATSAQDLRGQETQYF. CDR3 coding DNA: TGTGCCACCAGTGCCCAGGACCTGAGAGGGCAAGAGACCCAGTACTTC.

The chain couples TRBV7-2 to TRBJ1-2, with 9 bases that match TRBD1. V shed 5 bases and J 2 bases; nucleotides not matched to a gene: 6. From germline, CDR1 is SGHTA and CDR2 FQGNSA. This CDR3 comprises 15 residues. This CDR3 is CASSEPGQGNYGYTF. The CDR3 DNA follows: TGTGCCAGCAGCGAACCGGGACAGGGAAACTATGGCTACACCTTC.

The gene calls are TRBV9 and TRBJ2-1; D not resolved. This CDR3 region has 16 residues. The V end was cut by 0 bases, the J end by 7 bases, with 17 bases between. From germline, CDR1 is SGDLS and CDR2 YYNGEE. CDR3 coding DNA: TGTGCCAGCAGCGTAGAACCTACGCAACACAGTAATGAGCAGTTCTTC. Its translation: CASSVEPTQHSNEQFF. The variable domain in full, with the rest retrieved from reference TRBV9 and TRBJ2-1, is DSGVTQTPKHLITATGQRVTLRCSPRSGDLSVYWYQQSLDQGLQFLIQYYNGEERAKGNILERFSAQQFPDLHSELNLSSLELGDSALYFCASSVEPTQHSNEQFFGPGTRLTVL.

The chain links TRBV19 to TRBJ1-2; the match to TRBD1 covers 9 bases. J lost 6 bases, V lost 5 bases, and 10 bases had no gene match. The CDR3 totals 15 residues. From germline, CDR1 is LNHDA and CDR2 SQIVND (reference sequence). The CDR3 is CASSESGTGRNGYTF. In nucleotides, the CDR3 is TGTGCCAGTAGTGAATCCGGGACAGGGAGGAATGGCTACACCTTC.

This clone was observed a few times. The V gene is TRBV6-2 or TRBV6-3, the J gene TRBJ1-1; D perhaps matches TRBD1 (5 bases). In germline, CDR1 is MNHEY, CDR2 SVGEGT. The CDR3 contains 14 residues. Deletions cut 4 bases from V and 1 base from J, with 10 bases between. For the CDR3, the DNA is TGTGCCAGCAGTTCAGGGTCCCCGAACACTGAAGCTTTCTTT. This translates into CASSSGSPNTEAFF.

This clone has a handful of counts. The chain carries TRBV3-1 (or the pseudogene TRBV3-2) and TRBJ1-2, with a weak D call TRBD1 (5 bases). In germline, CDR1 is LGHDT, CDR2 YNNKEL (reference sequence). Trimming pared 1 base from V and 8 bases from J, leaving 17 bases between. The CDR3 is 15 residues long. The CDR3 sequence is CASSQGEGALGGYTF. The CDR3 DNA follows: TGTGCCAGCAGCCAAGGTGAAGGGGCCCTTGGCGGCTACACCTTC.

With regard to this clone: The junction departs from the called germline gene at one end, perhaps through a read error. This chain links TRBV11-2 with TRBJ2-3, with 10 bases that match TRBD2. The CDR3 loop spans 18 amino acids. Germline CDR1 SGHAT, CDR2 FQNNGV. CDR3: CASRLAGGGRRTTDTQYF. The CDR3 DNA is TGTGCCAGCAGGTTAGCGGGAGGAGGGAGGCGGACCACAGATACGCAGTATTTT.

This rearrangement joins TRBV5-3 to TRBJ2-2; TRBD1 matches 8 bases. TRBV5-3 is an open reading frame, and its role is uncertain. With 8 bases clipped from V and 3 bases from J, the junction kept 12 bases outside the gene matches. The CDR3 is made up of 16 amino acids. The CDR3 DNA reads TGTGCCAGCCAATGGACAGGGACCGGGGACACCGGGGAGCTGTTTTTT. Translating it yields CASQWTGTGDTGELFF.

The chain recombines TRBV5-5 with TRBJ1-2, with TRBD1 matching over 8 bases. V lost 0 bases to trimming and J lost 5 bases; unmatched junction nucleotides: 9. The germline V gene has CDR1 SGHKS and CDR2 YYEKEE (reference sequence). The CDR3 spans 16 residues. CDR3 in DNA: TGTGCCAGCAGCTTGGCCGGACAGGGAACCCCTTATGGCTACACCTTC. Translated: CASSLAGQGTPYGYTF.

The chain employs TRBV11-2 and TRBJ1-2; D is perhaps TRBD1 (6 bases). V lost 5 bases and J lost 7, with 14 bases in between. The CDR3 has 13 residues. Germline CDR1 SGHAT, CDR2 FQNNGV. The CDR3 coding sequence is TGTGCCAGCAGCCTGGGGGGGCACGGTGGCTACACCTTC. This gives the protein CASSLGGHGGYTF. The variable domain in full, completed from reference TRBV11-2 and TRBJ1-2, reads EAGVAQSPRYKIIEKRQSVAFWCNPISGHATLYWYQQILGQGPKLLIQFQNNGVVDDSQLPKDRFSAERLKGVDSTLKIQPAKLEDSAVYLCASSLGGHGGYTFGSGTRLTVV.

The V and J genes are TRBV6-5 and TRBJ2-2; D is undetermined. CDR1 is MNHEY and CDR2 is SVGAGI in the germline V gene. V lost 5 bases and J 7 bases, leaving 5 bases between the germline ends. This CDR3 has 11 residues. CDR3 nucleotides: TGTGCCAGCAGTACTAACGGGGAGCTGTTTTTT. This encodes CASSTNGELFF.

The chain couples TRBV27 to TRBJ1-2; D is perhaps TRBD1 (6 bases). Deletions cut 6 bases from V and 3 bases from J, with 14 bases between. Germline CDR1 reads MNHEY; CDR2 reads SMNVEV (reference sequence). The CDR3 runs to 14 residues. This CDR3 reads CASSQGPWDYGYTF. The CDR3 nucleotides read TGTGCCAGCAGCCAGGGGCCCTGGGACTATGGCTACACCTTC.

This clone occurred once. V gene TRBV6-1 combines with J gene TRBJ2-1; 11 bases align to TRBD2. Looked up from germline, CDR1 is MNHNS and CDR2 is SASEGT. J gave up 3 bases and V 2 bases, and 3 bases lay outside the gene matches. The CDR3 covers 16 residues. The CDR3, as DNA: TGTGCCAGCAGTGAACCCGGGACTAGCGGCTACAATGAGCAGTTCTTC. Its protein is CASSEPGTSGYNEQFF.

V and J are TRBV5-6 and TRBJ2-3; a weak D match, TRBD2 (6 bases). CDR3 length: 15 amino acids. CDR1 SGHDT and CDR2 YYEEEE come from the germline V gene. With 6 bases removed from V and 3 bases from J, the gap between germline ends came to 17 bases. CDR3 sequence (DNA): TGTGCCAGCATCCTAGGGAGGTTCAGGACAGATACGCAGTATTTT. Protein: CASILGRFRTDTQYF.